The clone carrying this TCR beta chain occurred many times. This entry comes from a study of regulatory T cells in long-lasting Graves disease. For TCR beta, libraries came from iRepertoire HTBI primers and Arm-PCR of CDR3 regions. TCRdb ran MiXCR on the multiplex PCR reads and lists one entry per CDR3 protein. Of 410,000 or so distinct CDR3 sequences listed, about 15% are singletons. Time point described: newly diagnosed GD, antithyroid drugs for less than 3 months. The TCR library was made from RNA that had been extracted from PBMCs in TRIzol. The guidelines of the American Thyroid Association were the basis for diagnosing Graves' disease. Around 9 milliliters of peripheral blood were drawn into EDTA tubes. These data also formed part of another study, on T cells in Graves' hyperthyroidism and ophthalmopathy. That paper notes: Newly diagnosed hyperthyroidism, duration under 2 months, in patients aged 18 to 65. A first-round RT-PCR of the TCR CDR3 used the HTBI primer set.

The material was peripheral blood mononuclear cells (PBMCs), obtained at new diagnosis, from a patient treated with antithyroid drugs. This clonotype originated in a woman aged 25-40 years with Graves disease.

Here the CDR3 reads CASSPSGATKSDTQYF. The CDR3 nucleotides are TGTGCCAGCAGTCCCTCAGGAGCTACTAAGTCAGATACGCAGTATTTT. The gene calls are TRBV28 and TRBJ2-3, with D hard to call. Per the germline V gene, CDR1 is MDHEN and CDR2 is SYDVKM. CDR3 length equals 16 residues. V lost 5 bases to trimming and J lost 4 bases, with 19 bases between them.